This entry features one T cell receptor beta chain sequence. TCRdb's table, derived via immunoSEQ multiplex PCR, lists solely in-frame clones and lacks some. The repertoire holds more than 65,000 clones, 80% to 90% seen once, with roughly 8.9% in the top ten. CDR3 length: 13 amino acids. Trimming took 3 bases from V and 3 from J, leaving 8 bases between them. This sample was taken from a study of blood T cell repertoires in COVID-19. Sequencing was done on a sample of peripheral blood. The TCR originated in a man in his fifties with acute or convalescent COVID-19. The V gene is TRBV12-3 or TRBV12-4, the J gene TRBJ1-2; D unresolved. Here the CDR3 reads CASSLNGDYGYTF. In DNA, the CDR3 is TGTGCCAGCAGTTTGAACGGTGACTATGGCTACACCTTC.